Sequencing of this TCR beta chain was carried out in a study of cytotoxic CD8 clonotypes in ibrutinib-treated CLL. Overall study results and limits: Sustained-remission patients were sampled at one set of times and progressing patients at different ones.

With sequencing, the targeted depth ranged from 1 in 200,000 to 1 in 1 million T cells. This table comes from immunoSEQ multiplex PCR, and its TCRdb copy is limited to in-frame clones, with some not included. The repertoire consists of some 81,000 clones, with roughly 80% occurring once and the leading ten covering about 4.4%. A word on this clone: What it recognizes is unknown.

CDR3 length: 16 amino acids. Germline CDR1 MNHNS, CDR2 SASEGT. The V end lost 4 bases, the J end lost 0 bases, and 15 bases lay between the germline ends. This TCR derives from a human donor with chronic lymphocytic leukemia. The V gene is TRBV6-1, the J gene TRBJ1-1; D gene unclear. This sample comprised PBMCs, obtained after 12 months of ibrutinib treatment. The CDR3 bases are TGTGCCAGCAGTGGAGGCAACCGAGGGATGAACACTGAAGCTTTCTTT. Residues: CASSGGNRGMNTEAFF.